The 19 T cell receptor beta chains below all came from one sample that was sequenced in a study of shared clonotypes between healthy human individuals. Positive CCR7 selection of CD45RO-negative cells yielded the naive CD8 cells, and terminally differentiated effector memory CD45RA+ cells were excluded. Sequenced by immunoSEQ multiplex PCR; TCRdb stores in-frame clones only, minus some. This sample has a few hundred thousand clones; roughly 96% occur once, and the top ten carry 0.11%. Sequencing was performed on naive CD8+ T cells sorted from blood. All receptors derive from a woman in her 30s in good health.

V is TRBV7-2 and J is TRBJ1-1, with D possibly being TRBD1 (6 bases). The germline V gene encodes CDR1 SGHTA and CDR2 FQGNSA. This CDR3 comprises 14 residues. V was shortened by 5 bases and J by 3 bases, with 13 bases between the two germline ends. The DNA of the CDR3 is TGTGCCAGCAGCCCTCCGGGGGCGGACACTGAAGCTTTCTTT. Its translation is CASSPPGADTEAFF.

This chain uses TRBV6-5 with TRBJ2-7; D remains ambiguous. V was trimmed by 0 bases and J by 0 bases, leaving 12 bases between them. CDR1 MNHEY and CDR2 SVGAGI come from the germline V gene. CDR3 length: 16 residues. The DNA of the CDR3 is TGTGCCAGCAGTTACTCGATCGGGTCGGACTCCTACGAGCAGTACTTC. Its protein is CASSYSIGSDSYEQYF.

This chain joins TRBV15 and TRBJ2-1; D may match TRBD1 or TRBD2 (6 bases each). The V end was cut by 7 bases, the J end by 8 bases, with 15 bases between. CDR1 and CDR2 from the germline V gene are LNHNV and YYDKDF (reference sequence). The CDR3 covers 13 residues. The CDR3 nucleotides are TGTGCCACCAAAACAGGGACTGGGGATGAGCAGTTCTTC. Translating it yields CATKTGTGDEQFF. Full variable domain (rest looked up from reference TRBV15 and TRBJ2-1): DAMVIQNPRYQVTQFGKPVTLSCSQTLNHNVMYWYQQKSSQAPKLLFHYYDKDFNNEADTPDNFQSRRPNTSFCFLDIRSPGLGDTAMYLCATKTGTGDEQFFGPGTRLTVL.

V is TRBV27 and J is TRBJ1-1, with D possibly TRBD1 on 5 matching bases. The CDR3 runs 16 residues. Between the trimmed V and J ends, which lost 0 bases and 6 bases, there was a span of 17 bases. The germline gives CDR1 MNHEY, CDR2 SMNVEV (reference sequence). Written as DNA, the CDR3 is TGTGCCAGCAGTTTATCGGGAGGGGAGAGGGGCGCTGAAGCTTTCTTT. It yields the protein CASSLSGGERGAEAFF.

This clone is a singleton in its sample. The V and J genes are TRBV28 and TRBJ1-1; D is perhaps TRBD1 (5 bases). The ends were cut back, 5 bases at V and 7 bases at J, with 8 bases in the middle. From germline, CDR1 is MDHEN and CDR2 SYDVKM. The CDR3 extends over 11 amino acids. The CDR3 DNA is TGTGCCAGCAGTACAGGTGGTGAAGCTTTCTTT. The encoded protein is CASSTGGEAFF.

About this clone itself: One end of the junction is discordant with germline, which a read error may explain. The rearrangement uses TRBV13 and TRBJ1-2, with TRBD1 matching 7 bases. The CDR3 extends over 15 amino acids. Germline V gene data show CDR1 as PRHDT and CDR2 as FYEKMQ (reference sequence). The CDR3 protein is CASSLGTADLLGYTF. CDR3 in DNA: TGTGCCAGCAGCCTAGGGACAGCAGATCTTTTGGGCTACACCTTC.

This chain connects TRBV6-1 to TRBJ1-1; no reliable D call. V was pared by 6 bases and J by 5 bases, with 19 bases between. CDR1 is MNHNS and CDR2 is SASEGT in the germline V gene. CDR3 length equals 15 residues. The CDR3 bases are TGTGCCAGCAGGGAGACCATCCTGAGGAGGACTGAAGCTTTCTTT. Translated, it gives CASRETILRRTEAFF.

This sequence joins TRBV5-4 and TRBJ2-7, with no clear D. The V gene lost 4 bases and the J gene lost 3 bases, with 8 bases spanning the gap. The germline gives CDR1 SGHNT, CDR2 YYREEE (reference sequence). This CDR3 is built from 12 residues. In DNA form, the CDR3 reads TGTGCCAGCAGCGTAAACAGCTACGAGCAGTACTTC. Translating gives CASSVNSYEQYF.

This rearrangement joins TRBV29-1 to TRBJ2-7; TRBD1 matches at 9 bases. The germline gives CDR1 SQVTM, CDR2 ANQGSEA. V trimming: 7 bases; J trimming: 2 bases; junction bases outside the gene matches: 6. CDR3 length: 13 amino acids. CDR3 in DNA: TGCAGCGCCGAGACAGGGGGGGCCTACGAGCAGTACTTC. This encodes CSAETGGAYEQYF.

This clone was observed a handful of times. CDR3 coding DNA: TGTGCCAGTAGTATCGGAAGCGATAGGTGGCCCCAGCATTTT. The encoded protein is CASSIGSDRWPQHF. This chain joins TRBV19 and TRBJ1-5, with D unresolved. CDR1 LNHDA and CDR2 SQIVND come from the germline V gene (reference sequence). V lost 3 bases to trimming and J lost 9 bases, with 15 bases between them. CDR3 length: 14 amino acids. Full variable domain (outside the CDR3, taken from reference TRBV19 and TRBJ1-5): DGGITQSPKYLFRKEGQNVTLSCEQNLNHDAMYWYRQDPGQGLRLIYYSQIVNDFQKGDIAEGYSVSREKKESFPLTVTSAQKNPTAFYLCASSIGSDRWPQHFGDGTRLSIL.

The chain couples TRBV11-3 to TRBJ2-5; D call uncertain. Matching the DNA end better, TRBJ2-7 makes the J call doubtful. In germline, CDR1 is SGHNT, CDR2 YENEEA. The CDR3 runs to 13 residues. The DNA of the CDR3 is TGTGCCAGCAGCCCCCCTGGGACCTACGAGCAGTACTTC. Translated: CASSPPGTYEQYF.

The chain has TRBV19 and TRBJ1-3; the D is unclear. In germline, CDR1 is LNHDA, CDR2 SQIVND (reference sequence). V was pared by 2 bases and J by 4 bases, with 9 bases between. This CDR3 has 14 amino acids. CDR3 coding DNA: TGTGCCAGTAGTATAAGCAAATCCGGAAACACCATATATTTT. This encodes CASSISKSGNTIYF.

This chain connects TRBV18 to TRBJ2-2, with D maybe TRBD2 (5 bases). The CDR3 has 16 amino acids. V lost 2 bases, J lost 1 base, and 11 bases lay in between. The V gene's germline CDR1 is KGHSH and CDR2 LQKENI. CDR3 bases: TGTGCCAGCTCACCAGTTATCGGGAAGAACACCGGGGAGCTGTTTTTT. It translates to CASSPVIGKNTGELFF.

The V gene is TRBV10-3, the J gene TRBJ2-7; D perhaps matches TRBD2 (7 bases). The V end was cut by 7 bases, the J end by 5 bases, with 33 bases between. Germline loops: CDR1 ENHRY, CDR2 SYGVKD. The CDR3 spans 19 residues. CDR3 DNA sequence: TGTGCCATCACCGATACGGGACAAACGAACCCCGTAGCGGGCAACGAGCAGTACTTC. Amino acid sequence: CAITDTGQTNPVAGNEQYF.

V gene TRBV7-2 combines with J gene TRBJ2-7, with D possibly matching TRBD2 (6 bases). This CDR3 region has 16 residues. The V and J ends lost 6 bases and 2 bases respectively, with 20 bases between them. CDR1 is SGHTA and CDR2 is FQGNSA in the germline V gene. The CDR3 sequence: CASRPGRLAPTYEQYF. The CDR3, as DNA: TGTGCCAGCAGACCGGGGCGCCTAGCGCCCACCTACGAGCAGTACTTC. Based on the CDR3 plus reference TRBV7-2 and TRBJ2-7, the full variable domain is GAGVSQSPSNKVTEKGKDVELRCDPISGHTALYWYRQSLGQGLEFLIYFQGNSAPDKSGLPSDRFSAERTGGSVSTLTIQRTQQEDSAVYLCASRPGRLAPTYEQYFGPGTRLTVT.

The V call is TRBV7-6, the J call TRBJ1-4, with 8 bases fitting TRBD1. Germline V gene data show CDR1 as SGHVS and CDR2 as FNYEAQ. Unmatched junction bases numbered 2, after V lost 3 bases and J lost 2 bases. CDR3 length: 15 residues. The CDR3, as DNA: TGTGCCAGCAGCTTCAGGACAGGGACTAATGAAAAACTGTTTTTT. Its translation: CASSFRTGTNEKLFF.

The count of this clone is one. V and J are TRBV5-8 and TRBJ1-4; D ambiguous. Trimming took off 9 bases at V and 8 bases at J, with 14 bases between the two ends. The CDR3 extends over 12 amino acids. The V gene's germline CDR1 is SGHTS and CDR2 YDEGEE. This chain's CDR3 is CATPRTGEKLFF. In DNA, the CDR3 is TGTGCCACTCCTCGAACGGGAGAAAAACTGTTTTTT.

CDR3: CASSLLAGFNSYEQYF. CDR3 coding DNA: TGTGCCAGCAGTTTGCTAGCGGGTTTCAACTCCTACGAGCAGTACTTC. This chain links TRBV27 with TRBJ2-7; the match to TRBD2 covers 8 bases. V lost 3 bases and J lost 0; bases outside the gene matches: 7. CDR3 length equals 16 residues. CDR1 and CDR2 from the germline V gene are MNHEY and SMNVEV (reference sequence).

This clone has only a few counts. This specimen includes other DNA sequences encoding the same CDR3. The V and J genes are TRBV11-3 and TRBJ2-1; D gene unclear. This CDR3 comprises 11 residues. V was clipped by 1 base and J by 6 bases, with 1 base between them. Germline loops: CDR1 SGHNT, CDR2 YENEEA. The CDR3 bases are TGTGCCAGCAGCTTAGGCAATGAGCAGTTCTTC. Amino acids: CASSLGNEQFF.